The sequence of this TCR beta chain was determined in a study of blood T cell repertoires in COVID-19. Study details: COVID-19 samples collected from the United States, Italy and Spain covered acute and convalescent phases.

The study drew participants aged about 18 to 90 years from approximately 23 US areas. Cohort allocation depended upon clinical history that participants reported. CDR3 length: 15 amino acids. Germline CDR1 is SGHRS and CDR2 is YFSETQ. With 3 bases removed from V and 5 bases from J, the gap between germline ends came to 15 bases. Source study methods: Amplification from reference gene primers served as the basis for estimated nucleated cell counts. Clones were read by immunoSEQ multiplex PCR, and TCRdb kept only the in-frame ones, dropping some. The DNA was the basis for D and trimming; V, J and clone size are from that table. The data contain about 130,000 clones, 80% to 90% of them singletons.

The chain couples TRBV5-1 to TRBJ1-5, with D possibly being TRBD1 (5 bases). The material sequenced was PBMCs or T cells enriched from blood (not recorded which). The TCR originated in a man aged 35 to 55 with acute COVID-19. CDR3 in DNA: TGCGCCAGCAGCTACAATCCAGGGATGGATCAGCCCCAGCATTTT. Translated: CASSYNPGMDQPQHF.